This record concerns one T cell receptor (beta chain) sequence. The data are from a study of blood T cell repertoires in COVID-19. Study information: Nucleic acid was either cDNA or gDNA, and it came from T cells, B-cell-depleted T cells, or PBMCs.

The V gene end was trimmed by 4 bases and the J gene end by 5 bases; junction bases not matched to a gene: 6. This CDR3 has 13 amino acids. Looked up from germline, CDR1 is SGHRS and CDR2 is YFSETQ. Profiled with immunoSEQ multiplex PCR; TCRdb holds only in-frame clones, not every one. The data hold approximately 120,000 clones, with about 80% observed a single time. The gene calls are TRBV5-1 and TRBJ2-7; TRBD1 matches at 7 bases. This clonotype originated in a human donor in a cohort sampled during active COVID-19. The sequencing sample was made of peripheral blood. The CDR3 sequence: CASSNNRGHEQYF. The CDR3 region has the DNA TGCGCCAGCAGCAATAACAGGGGCCACGAGCAGTACTTC.